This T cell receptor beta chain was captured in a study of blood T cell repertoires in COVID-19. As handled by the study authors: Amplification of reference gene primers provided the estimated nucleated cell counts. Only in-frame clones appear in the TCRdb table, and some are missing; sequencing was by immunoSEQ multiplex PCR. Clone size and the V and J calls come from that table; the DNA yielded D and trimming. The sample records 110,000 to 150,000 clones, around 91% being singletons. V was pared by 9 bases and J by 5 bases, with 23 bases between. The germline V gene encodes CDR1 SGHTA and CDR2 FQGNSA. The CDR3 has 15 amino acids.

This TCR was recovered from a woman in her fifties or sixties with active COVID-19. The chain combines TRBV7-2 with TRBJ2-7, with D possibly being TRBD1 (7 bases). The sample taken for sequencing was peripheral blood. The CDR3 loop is CASTVRGADSHEQYF. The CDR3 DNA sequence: TGTGCCAGTACAGTCAGGGGGGCAGATTCCCACGAGCAGTACTTC.